The TCR beta chain described here comes from a study of immune characteristics of hereditary and idiopathic chronic pancreatitis. The study in broad terms: Local pancreatic immune cells and TCRbeta repertoires were profiled in hereditary and idiopathic chronic pancreatitis and were compared with control organ donor pancreases. TCRbeta sequencing included roughly five control pancreases, 7 or 8 pancreases with hereditary chronic pancreatitis and about six pancreases with idiopathic chronic pancreatitis. The gDNA-based approach was selected because minimal in vitro experimental manipulation of pancreas-infiltrating T cells was involved.

For this clone: Its cognate antigen has yet to be identified. The input lacks base qualities; no much larger clone sits a single base away.

Broader findings and caveats from the paper: Among about a dozen chronic pancreatitis patients, higher numbers of productive TCR rearrangements went along with higher disease severity scores, showing a positive correlation. The study did not include chronic pancreatitis caused by alcohol use. Compared with controls, both chronic pancreatitis groups had significantly higher TCRbeta repertoire diversity and lower clonality. Because patient tissue could be obtained only at the time of TPIAT, differences in disease duration may have affected the immune findings.

Chronic pancreatitis pancreas tissue came from patients undergoing total pancreatectomy with islet autotransplantation (TPIAT). Included chronic pancreatitis patients had no known history of diabetes. For TCRbeta sequencing, genomic DNA was extracted directly from bulk pancreas tissue without sorting T cells. Idiopathic chronic pancreatitis patients had no particular identified cause of disease. Pancreas tissues were collected consecutively from patients and organ donors at two US centers. The library was generated by the immunoSEQ multiplex PCR assay. The TCRbeta CDR3 region and neighboring sequences were amplified from pancreatic genomic DNA and then sequenced. For the original study's pipeline: Repertoire diversity was measured as a mean normalized Shannon-Wiener index, alongside productive clonality and productive rearrangement counts. Control and chronic pancreatitis repertoire metrics were compared with the nonparametric Mann-Whitney U test. CDR3beta sequences with identical amino acid composition and length across subjects were defined as shared clonotypes. Entries here come from immuneACCESS through TCRdb and include only in-frame sequences with V and J called. Some clones fail to appear in such tables; in the studies checked, an unresolved V gene covers under half of the shortfall, and the cause of the remainder is unknown. Clone size and V and J calls were adopted from that table, with D and trimming inferred from the DNA. Counted in this sample were approximately 9,800 clones; around 79% of them appeared once. The ten largest clones take up approximately 14% of the sample.

This receptor was identified in a human donor with chronic pancreatitis. Sequencing was performed on pancreas tissue with idiopathic chronic pancreatitis. The cell subset or site label on this specimen signifies: chronic pancreatitis without an identified cause.

The CDR3 sequence is CASSQGQGSEKLFF. The DNA is as follows: TGCGCCAGCAGCCAGGGACAGGGTAGTGAAAAACTGTTTTTT. The chain couples TRBV4-3 to TRBJ1-4, with 9 bases in between that match TRBD1. The junction shows trimming of 3 bases on V and 7 bases on J, and the gene matches do not reach 3 bases of it. CDR1 and CDR2 (LGHNA, YSLEER) derive from the germline V gene. The CDR3 covers 14 residues, taking in both the cysteine and the phenylalanine. Only the CDR3 region is kept as DNA, spanning 42 bases read in frame from base 1.